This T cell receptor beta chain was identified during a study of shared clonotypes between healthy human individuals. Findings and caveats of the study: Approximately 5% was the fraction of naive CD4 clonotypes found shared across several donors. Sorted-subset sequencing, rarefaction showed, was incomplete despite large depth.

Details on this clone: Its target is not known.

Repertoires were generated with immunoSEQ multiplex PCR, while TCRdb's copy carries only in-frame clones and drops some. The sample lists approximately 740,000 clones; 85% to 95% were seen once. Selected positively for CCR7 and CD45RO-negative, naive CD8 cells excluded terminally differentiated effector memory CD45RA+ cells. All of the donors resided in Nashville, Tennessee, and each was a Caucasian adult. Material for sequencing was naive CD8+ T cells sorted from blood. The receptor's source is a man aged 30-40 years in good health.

The CDR3 DNA reads TGTGCCAGCAGCTTAGACGGACTGTTTAATGAGCAGTTCTTC. Residues: CASSLDGLFNEQFF. This chain joins TRBV7-9 and TRBJ2-1; possibly TRBD2 for D (5 bases). V gave up 1 base and J gave up 7 bases, with 11 bases separating them. This CDR3 region has 14 residues. Germline CDR1 and CDR2: SEHNR and FQNEAQ (reference sequence).